This TCR beta chain derives from a study of blood T cell repertoires in COVID-19. The wider study: The United States, Italy and Spain were the sources of the acute and convalescent COVID-19 samples.

The length of the CDR3 is 17 residues. Trimming removed 2 bases from V and 1 base from J; junction bases left unmatched: 6. CDR1 is SNHLY and CDR2 is FYNNEI in the germline V gene. Source study methods: Amplification with reference gene primers provided the estimates of nucleated cell counts. Assay: immunoSEQ multiplex PCR; the TCRdb copy retains only in-frame clones and omits some. The V and J calls and clone size are taken from that table; D and trimming were inferred from the DNA. The sample has a few hundred thousand clones; more than 75% are singletons. The sequenced sample consisted of peripheral blood. This TCR came from a man aged 45-65 years with active or convalescent COVID-19. V and J are TRBV2 and TRBJ1-1; 11 nucleotides agree with TRBD1. Here the CDR3 DNA reads TGTGCCAGCAGTGAAATGGACAGGGGGCGGCAGAACACTGAAGCTTTCTTT. It specifies CASSEMDRGRQNTEAFF.